This T cell receptor (beta chain) is drawn from a study of T cell responses to AZD1222 COVID-19 vaccine. Overall study: Pooling was applied to second doses at about 4 or about 12 weeks.

Sequencing was performed with immunoSEQ multiplex PCR; in TCRdb, only in-frame clones are kept and a portion is missing. This table has about 120,000 clones, over 75% appearing once. The germline CDR1 and CDR2 sequences are MNHNS and SASEGT. Losses at the gene ends were 4 bases for V and 4 bases for J; bases not matched to a gene: 10. This CDR3 comprises 17 residues. Comment on this clone: The target antigen is unknown.

Findings of the study overall: White British people made up most donors, females outnumbered males, and clonal diversity was possibly underestimated. Per reports, nearly half of all spike-specific TCRs target regions that are unmutated in variants. Spike-specific TCR repertoires showed rising breadth and depth after two AZD1222 doses.

The material was peripheral blood, obtained on day 0 of AZD1222 vaccination. This chain joins TRBV6-1 and TRBJ1-4; 9 positions match TRBD1. The origin of this receptor is an adult in good health. In DNA form, the CDR3 reads TGTGCCAGCAGTGTCGGACAGGGGCGGGCGATTAATGAAAAACTGTTTTTT. Protein sequence: CASSVGQGRAINEKLFF.